This T cell receptor (beta chain) was identified during a study of T cell responses to AZD1222 COVID-19 vaccine. Here immunoSEQ multiplex PCR was the method, and the copy in TCRdb shows in-frame clones only, minus some. This sample has 150,000 to 180,000 clones, with approximately 86% found just once. Whole-study results and caveats: Spike-specific TCR breadth and depth both grew after two AZD1222 doses. Repertoires in all cases were sampled only once the peak T cell response had passed. Across the whole spike, CD4 TCRs peaked at regions 160-218 and 743-854.

As to this clone: Its specificity is unknown.

The CDR3 totals 17 residues. V dropped 1 base and J dropped 6 bases, with 16 bases sitting between them. CDR1 is LGHNA, CDR2 YSLEER, per germline. The TCR originated in an adult who had recovered from COVID-19. The J gene is TRBJ1-6, the V gene TRBV4-3; D may be TRBD1 (6 bases). This specimen was peripheral blood, taken after recovery from COVID-19. The CDR3 protein is CASSQVVGGLLNSPLHF. CDR3 bases: TGCGCCAGCAGCCAAGTTGTCGGGGGCCTCCTTAATTCACCCCTCCACTTT.